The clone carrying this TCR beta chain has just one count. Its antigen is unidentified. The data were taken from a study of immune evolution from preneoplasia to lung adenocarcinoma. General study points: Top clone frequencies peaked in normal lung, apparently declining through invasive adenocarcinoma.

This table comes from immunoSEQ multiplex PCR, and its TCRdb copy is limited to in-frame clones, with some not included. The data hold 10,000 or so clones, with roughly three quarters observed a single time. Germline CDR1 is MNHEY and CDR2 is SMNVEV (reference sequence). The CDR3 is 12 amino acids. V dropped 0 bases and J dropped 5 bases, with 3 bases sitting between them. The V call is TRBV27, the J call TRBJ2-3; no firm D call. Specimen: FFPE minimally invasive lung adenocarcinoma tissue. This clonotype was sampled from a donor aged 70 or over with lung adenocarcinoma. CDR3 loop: CASSLSGDTQYF. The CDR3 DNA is TGTGCCAGCAGTTTATCGGGAGATACGCAGTATTTT.